These 12 T cell receptor beta chains came from one sample sequenced in a study of T cell changes during pregnancy in multiple sclerosis. The repertoire was sequenced with immunoSEQ multiplex PCR; TCRdb's copy has only in-frame clones and lacks some. Seen here are about 52,000 clones, about 90% observed once, and the top ten hold approximately 0.18%. Sequences were derived from CD4+ T cells from peripheral blood mononuclear cells, sampled after pregnancy. The receptors were gathered from a female donor in good health, enrolled as a control in a pregnancy study.

This rearrangement joins TRBV7-2 to TRBJ1-2; 7 positions agree with TRBD1. Germline V gives CDR1 SGHTA, CDR2 FQGNSA. J lost 4 bases, V lost 3 bases, and 2 bases had no gene match. CDR3 size: 13 residues. CDR3 sequence: CASSFGTAYGYTF. CDR3 nucleotide sequence: TGTGCCAGCAGCTTCGGGACAGCCTATGGCTACACCTTC.

The rearrangement links TRBV19 to TRBJ1-5; the D gene is possibly TRBD1 (6 bases). The CDR3 totals 14 residues. V was cut by 7 bases and J by 3 bases, with 13 bases left in between. Germline CDR1 reads LNHDA; CDR2 reads SQIVND (reference sequence). The CDR3 loop is CASNYRAFNQPQHF. CDR3 DNA sequence: TGTGCCAGTAACTACAGGGCTTTCAATCAGCCCCAGCATTTT.

The V gene is TRBV6-4, the J gene TRBJ2-1, with 8 positions matching TRBD1. The CDR3 is 13 residues long. The V and J ends lost 6 bases and 8 bases, in that order; junction bases with no gene match: 6. CDR1 is MRHNA and CDR2 is SNTAGT in the germline V gene. The CDR3: CASSGQGGDEQFF. CDR3 nucleotide sequence: TGTGCCAGCAGCGGACAGGGCGGGGATGAGCAGTTCTTC.

The V gene is TRBV27, the J gene TRBJ2-7; 8 bases line up with TRBD1. V lost 3 bases to trimming and J lost 3 bases; unmatched junction nucleotides: 13. The CDR3 has 17 amino acids. Germline assignment: CDR1 MNHEY and CDR2 SMNVEV (reference sequence). The chain's CDR3 is CASSFGTPVDRGYEQYF. In nucleotides, the CDR3 is TGTGCCAGCAGTTTTGGGACCCCGGTCGACAGGGGCTACGAGCAGTACTTC.

On this clone itself: One junction end disagrees with the germline gene, perhaps due to a read error. The V and J genes are TRBV18 and TRBJ1-1, with D unclear. CDR1 and CDR2 (germline): KGHSH, LQKENI. The CDR3 sequence is 14 residues long. As DNA, the CDR3 is TGTGCCAGCTCGCCACAGCGCGGGAACACTGAAGCTTTCTTT. Amino acid sequence: CASSPQRGNTEAFF.

J is TRBJ1-6 and V is TRBV6-1; D perhaps matches TRBD1 (5 bases). The V and J ends lost 8 bases and 7 bases respectively, with 18 bases between them. The CDR3 covers 15 residues. Germline lookup yields CDR1 MNHNS and CDR2 SASEGT. CDR3 in DNA: TGTGCCAGCGGGCAAAAGACAGTGCTGAATTCACCCCTCCACTTT. Translated, it gives CASGQKTVLNSPLHF.

This sequence joins TRBV5-1 and TRBJ2-2; D not certain. V lost 2 bases and J lost 7, with 12 bases in between. The CDR3 has 14 residues. The V gene's germline CDR1 is SGHRS and CDR2 YFSETQ. DNA for the CDR3: TGCGCCAGCAGCTTCTCCCGAGGTATCGGGGAGCTGTTTTTT. It translates to CASSFSRGIGELFF.

The chain employs TRBV9 and TRBJ1-4, with TRBD1 matching over 8 bases. The CDR3 has 15 residues. V lost 4 bases to trimming and J lost 7 bases; unmatched junction nucleotides: 9. Germline lookup yields CDR1 SGDLS and CDR2 YYNGEE. The CDR3: CASSLAGTGAEKLFF. The CDR3 nucleotides read TGTGCCAGCAGCCTCGCCGGGACAGGCGCTGAAAAACTGTTTTTT. The full variable domain, rest sourced from reference TRBV9 and TRBJ1-4, is DSGVTQTPKHLITATGQRVTLRCSPRSGDLSVYWYQQSLDQGLQFLIQYYNGEERAKGNILERFSAQQFPDLHSELNLSSLELGDSALYFCASSLAGTGAEKLFFGSGTQLSVL.

The rearrangement uses TRBV28 and TRBJ1-2; 8 bases are a match to TRBD1. The junction had 2 bases not matched to a gene; V was cut back by 8 bases and J by 0 bases. The CDR3 covers 13 residues. Germline CDR1 and CDR2: MDHEN and SYDVKM. CDR3 region: CASLDRANYGYTF. Written as DNA, the CDR3 is TGTGCCAGCCTGGACAGGGCTAACTATGGCTACACCTTC.

In its sample, this clone was seen once. This sequence joins TRBV6-6 and TRBJ2-1; weak D call: TRBD2 (5 bases). The V gene's germline CDR1 is MNHNY and CDR2 SVGAGI (reference sequence). The CDR3 is 14 amino acids. V shed 4 bases and J shed 9 bases, with 16 bases lying between them. The CDR3: CASSFSRDHAEQFF. The CDR3 region has the DNA TGTGCCAGCAGTTTTAGCCGGGATCATGCTGAGCAGTTCTTC.

The rearrangement links TRBV11-1 to TRBJ2-7; the D is unclear. The CDR3 has 11 residues. CDR1 and CDR2 (germline): SGHAT, FQDESV (reference sequence). Trimming removed 5 bases from V and 8 bases from J, with 10 bases in between. Here the CDR3 reads CASSVDKKQYF. CDR3 in DNA: TGTGCCAGCAGCGTAGACAAAAAGCAGTACTTC.

J is TRBJ2-7 and V is TRBV19; D ambiguous. The CDR3 is 12 residues long. V gave up 7 bases and J gave up 5 bases, with 12 bases separating them. Per the germline V gene, CDR1 is LNHDA and CDR2 is SQIVND (reference sequence). The CDR3, as DNA: TGTGCCAGTAAGTCCAGGATTGACGAGCAGTACTTC. Its translation is CASKSRIDEQYF. Complete variable domain (other parts from reference TRBV19 and TRBJ2-7): DGGITQSPKYLFRKEGQNVTLSCEQNLNHDAMYWYRQDPGQGLRLIYYSQIVNDFQKGDIAEGYSVSREKKESFPLTVTSAQKNPTAFYLCASKSRIDEQYFGPGTRLTVT.